The source of this TCR beta chain is a study of T cells after yellow fever vaccination. Study background: Researchers used SMART-Seq v4 Ultra Low Input to prepare fractions that had low cell numbers.

MiXCR was run by TCRdb on the 5' RACE reads, yielding one entry per CDR3 protein. The repertoire holds nearly 350,000 distinct CDR3 sequences, around 8.1% seen once, with roughly 18% in the top ten. This CDR3 is 16 amino acids long. Trimming cost V 1 base and J 0 bases, with 11 bases left between them. Per germline, CDR1 SGHRS and CDR2 YFSETQ. This specimen was PBMCs, taken about 41 days after the first yellow fever vaccination. The rearrangement links TRBV5-1 to TRBJ2-1; no definite D call. The origin of this receptor is a man aged 18 to 29 who received the YFV17D yellow fever vaccine. The DNA for the CDR3 is TGCGCCAGCAGCTTGTTGGGCCGAAGCTCCTACAATGAGCAGTTCTTC. It encodes CASSLLGRSSYNEQFF.